This TCR beta chain was captured in a study of cytomegalovirus exposure and HLA in healthy donors. About the research overall: In an early release, HLA-typed donors contributed tens of millions of unique TCR sequences. Broader study findings: Cytomegalovirus association was assigned to about 150 TCR beta chains. Among CMV-associated TCR beta chains, most appeared HLA-restricted in a later analysis.

Use of 60 Vbeta and 13 Jbeta primers characterized the PCR. Some clones are missing from TCRdb's copy, which holds only in-frame ones; the method was immunoSEQ multiplex PCR. The sample holds over 200,000 clones, around 73% seen once. The donors, nominally healthy at sampling, likely had unrecorded immune exposures. With respect to this clone: Its antigen is still unknown.

This CDR3 spans 13 amino acids. Germline V gene sequence: CDR1 KGHSH, CDR2 LQKENI. V was clipped by 3 bases and J by 6 bases; unmatched bases: 4. The chain employs TRBV18 and TRBJ2-7; 8 bases are shared with TRBD1. The TCR comes from a male donor in good health and CMV-seronegative. Sequencing used PBMCs. This CDR3 reads CASSPGQEREQYF. CDR3 DNA: TGTGCCAGCTCACCGGGACAGGAGCGCGAGCAGTACTTC.